The clone carrying this TCR beta chain was recorded once. Its antigen is currently unknown. The data were produced by immunoSEQ multiplex PCR, yet TCRdb's version contains in-frame clones alone and is incomplete. The repertoire holds over 9,500 clones, with over 70% as singletons. The starting material, graft tissue, was processed to release intraepithelial and lamina propria lymphocytes. These data belong to a study of graft-versus-host responses after intestinal transplantation. Overall study context: Grafts were multivisceral, liver-intestinal, or isolated intestinal. Anti-thymocyte globulin served as induction for all recipients, who then took tacrolimus and steroids for about 3 years.

Trimming cost V 0 bases and J 3 bases, with 14 bases left between them. CDR3 length: 16 amino acids. Germline values: CDR1 SGHRS, CDR2 YFSETQ. Study observations and caveats: Subjects displaying graft-donor T cell macrochimerism possessed elevated graft-versus-host to host-versus-graft clonal ratios inside allografts.

This rearrangement joins TRBV5-1 to TRBJ2-3; D gene uncertain. Sequences were derived from ileum tissue, sampled about 430 days after intestinal transplantation. The TCR was taken from a human patient who received an intestinal transplant, so some T cells may come from the graft donor. The CDR3 region is CASSLAGYGRTDTQYF. CDR3 DNA sequence: TGCGCCAGCAGCTTGGCCGGGTATGGAAGGACAGATACGCAGTATTTT.